The rows below give T cell receptor beta chains drawn from one sample of a study of beta chain features in type 1 diabetes. The assay was immunoSEQ multiplex PCR, and TCRdb's table has in-frame clones only and misses some. The sample yields 250,000 to 300,000 clones, 8% seen once. The sample comprised central memory CD4+ T cells from blood. All receptors come from a woman aged 18-29 years in good health. CDR3s include the opening cysteine and the closing phenylalanine or tryptophan. D genes are given only for firm matches. Not all rows give a size; the values are once, few, many and, for expanded clones, a class.

cdr3_nt cdr3_aa clone_size d_call j_call v_call
TGTGCCAGCAGCGTACTGACAGGGGATGGGGAAGCTTTCTTT CASSVLTGDGEAFF many TRBD1 TRBJ1-1 TRBV9
TGTGCCAGCTCACCCCGGACAGACATTCAAGAGACCCAGTACTTC CASSPRTDIQETQYF few . TRBJ2-5 TRBV18
TGTGCCAGCACCGGTCGCCGGGGCGGAAATTCACCCCTCCACTTT CASTGRRGGNSPLHF few . TRBJ1-6 TRBV28
TGTGCCATCAGTGAGTTGGCCTCGCCCCAGCATTTT CAISELASPQHF . . TRBJ1-5 TRBV10-3
TGCGCCAGCAGCTCGACGGTAGATGGCTACACCTTC CASSSTVDGYTF . . TRBJ1-2 TRBV5-1
TGTGCCAGCTCACCACTAAAGGAGACCCAGTACTTC CASSPLKETQYF . . TRBJ2-5 TRBV18
TGTGCCAGCAGTTTAAGGTGGGGAGCTGCTAACTATGGCTACACCTTC CASSLRWGAANYGYTF . . TRBJ1-2 TRBV28
TGCGCCAGCAGCCCCGGGACTATGCCCTCCAATGAGCAGTTCTTC CASSPGTMPSNEQFF few TRBD2 TRBJ2-1 TRBV5-1
TGCGCCAGCAGCCAAGATAGGCGGCCCCAAGAGACCCAGTACTTC CASSQDRRPQETQYF . . TRBJ2-5 TRBV4-1
TGTGCCAGCAGGCCTAAAACAGGGATAAATTCACCCCTCCACTTT CASRPKTGINSPLHF . . TRBJ1-6 TRBV28
TGTGCCAGCAGCTCTGGGACAGGGCGTAGCAACACCATATATTTT CASSSGTGRSNTIYF . TRBD1 TRBJ1-3 TRBV5-4
TGTGCCAGCAGCCAGGCCCAGGGGAACACTGAAGCTTTCTTT CASSQAQGNTEAFF few . TRBJ1-1 TRBV7-9
TGTGCCAGCAGCTTAAATCCCCCAGCCTCTGGGGCCAACGTCCTGACTTTC CASSLNPPASGANVLTF few . TRBJ2-6 TRBV11-3
TGTGCCAGCAGCCCAGTTCGGGACGGCTCCTACGAGCAGTACTTC CASSPVRDGSYEQYF . . TRBJ2-7 TRBV7-2
TGTGCCAGCAGTTGGGGAGAAGAGACCCAGTACTTC CASSWGEETQYF . . TRBJ2-5 TRBV2
TGTGCCAGCAGCTTAAGAATTGGACAGGGGAGGGAGCAGTACTTC CASSLRIGQGREQYF . TRBD1 TRBJ2-7 TRBV7-2
TGTGCCAGCAGTCAGAGACAGGGTTATCAGTTCTTC CASSQRQGYQFF many TRBD1 TRBJ2-1 TRBV6-6
TGTGCCAGCACCGGCTCTGGGGCCAACGTCCTGACTTTC CASTGSGANVLTF many . TRBJ2-6 TRBV7-3
TGTGCCAGCAGTCGAATAGACAGGGCTGAAGCTTTCTTT CASSRIDRAEAFF few TRBD1 TRBJ1-1 TRBV27
TGTGCCAGCAGGACCCGACTGGGGGCGCAGAATCAGCCCCAGCATTTT CASRTRLGAQNQPQHF . . TRBJ1-5 TRBV28
TGTGCCAGCCAAAGGGCTACGAGCACTGAAGCTTTCTTT CASQRATSTEAFF few . TRBJ1-1 TRBV25-1
TGTGCCAGCAGTGAATATAGCGGGAGTATCTATGAGCAGTACTTC CASSEYSGSIYEQYF . TRBD2 TRBJ2-7 TRBV2
TGTGCCAGCAGCTTAGAGTCGGGAGGTGGAAACATTCAGTACTTC CASSLESGGGNIQYF . TRBD2 TRBJ2-4 TRBV7-9
TGCAGCGTTTTTGGTTCGGGGGTGGGTGAAAAACTGTTTTTT CSVFGSGVGEKLFF . . TRBJ1-4 TRBV29-1
TGTGCCAGCTCACCACCAGGGGGATCGAACACCGGGGAGCTGTTTTTT CASSPPGGSNTGELFF . . TRBJ2-2 TRBV18
TGTGCCAGCAGCCCTATTGGGAGCTCCTACGAGCAGTACTTC CASSPIGSSYEQYF many . TRBJ2-7 TRBV7-9
TGTGCCAGCAGCGTAGCTCCTAGATTAAACACAGATACGCAGTATTTT CASSVAPRLNTDTQYF few . TRBJ2-3 TRBV9
TGTGCCAGCAGCTTATCCGGGAGCCCCCTCGGGGAGACCCAGTACTTC CASSLSGSPLGETQYF few . TRBJ2-5 TRBV7-8